A selection of T cell receptor beta chains follows, all from one sample in a study of blood T cell repertoires in COVID-19. The protocol was immunoSEQ multiplex PCR, while the TCRdb copy is restricted to in-frame clones and leaves out a portion. The data show about 80,000 clones, 65% to 85% seen once. Sequenced: peripheral blood. These receptors came from a woman older than 75 with acute or convalescent COVID-19. Each CDR3 is given with its conserved first and last residue. Clone sizes are given selectively: once, few, many, or a class where the clone is expanded.

CDR3aa: CAWSLMAGEKLFF; v_gene: TRBV30; abundance: NA; j_gene: TRBJ1-4
CDR3aa: CASSESIGVGADGYTF; v_gene: TRBV10-1; abundance: NA; j_gene: TRBJ1-2
CDR3aa: CASSYRDRPPYEQYF; v_gene: TRBV6-5; abundance: NA; j_gene: TRBJ2-7
CDR3aa: CASSQEVRSVNTIYF; v_gene: TRBV4-1; abundance: once; j_gene: TRBJ1-3
CDR3aa: CASSVTRDRGSPQPQHF; v_gene: TRBV19; abundance: NA; j_gene: TRBJ1-5
CDR3aa: CASSFSGGANEQFF; v_gene: TRBV6-5; abundance: NA; j_gene: TRBJ2-1
CDR3aa: CASNTGDSYEQYF; v_gene: TRBV6-5; abundance: NA; j_gene: TRBJ2-7
CDR3aa: CASSLTGVRDTQYF; v_gene: TRBV4-2; abundance: NA; j_gene: TRBJ2-3
CDR3aa: CAWSRKQGMNSPLHF; v_gene: TRBV30; abundance: NA; j_gene: TRBJ1-6
CDR3aa: CAWSVGMRAGYTF; v_gene: TRBV30; abundance: NA; j_gene: TRBJ1-2
CDR3aa: CASSPAGSQPQHF; v_gene: TRBV6-6; abundance: NA; j_gene: TRBJ1-5
CDR3aa: CASSPQAGRVTEAFF; v_gene: TRBV11-2; abundance: NA; j_gene: TRBJ1-1
CDR3aa: CAWTRLSAEAFF; v_gene: TRBV30; abundance: NA; j_gene: TRBJ1-1
CDR3aa: CASSYPGGGGEQFF; v_gene: TRBV3-1/TRBV3-2; abundance: NA; j_gene: TRBJ2-1
CDR3aa: CASSEDRSLYTF; v_gene: TRBV2; abundance: NA; j_gene: TRBJ1-2
CDR3aa: CASSPGQDTQYF; v_gene: TRBV18; abundance: few; j_gene: TRBJ2-3
CDR3aa: CATSRDQTASHQPQHF; v_gene: TRBV15; abundance: few; j_gene: TRBJ1-5
CDR3aa: CASSIKNYGYTF; v_gene: TRBV19; abundance: NA; j_gene: TRBJ1-2
CDR3aa: CASRRGVNTEAFF; v_gene: TRBV6-6; abundance: NA; j_gene: TRBJ1-1
CDR3aa: CASSLRPGPSGEQYF; v_gene: TRBV27; abundance: NA; j_gene: TRBJ2-7
CDR3aa: CASGGLGNQPQHF; v_gene: TRBV7-3; abundance: NA; j_gene: TRBJ1-5
CDR3aa: CASSYDLSIRGGELFF; v_gene: TRBV6-2/TRBV6-3; abundance: NA; j_gene: TRBJ2-2
CDR3aa: CASSVRLAGGPSEQYF; v_gene: TRBV7-2; abundance: NA; j_gene: TRBJ2-7
CDR3aa: CAWSNRAVGRDEKLFF; v_gene: TRBV30; abundance: NA; j_gene: TRBJ1-4
CDR3aa: CASHSQKGASNEQFF; v_gene: TRBV18; abundance: NA; j_gene: TRBJ2-1
CDR3aa: CASSPYNEQFF; v_gene: TRBV2; abundance: once; j_gene: TRBJ2-1
CDR3aa: CASSLKSGPGQGVF; v_gene: TRBV11-3; abundance: NA; j_gene: TRBJ2-1
CDR3aa: CASSLQANYGYTF; v_gene: TRBV5-8; abundance: NA; j_gene: TRBJ1-2
CDR3aa: CASSLIGPGQGFSYEQYF; v_gene: TRBV7-3; abundance: NA; j_gene: TRBJ2-7
CDR3aa: CASSIDLRVDYGYTF; v_gene: TRBV19; abundance: NA; j_gene: TRBJ1-2
CDR3aa: CASSGTNIDYTF; v_gene: TRBV6-5; abundance: NA; j_gene: TRBJ1-2
CDR3aa: CSVGGVGTGYNEQFF; v_gene: TRBV29-1; abundance: once; j_gene: TRBJ2-1
CDR3aa: CASSKAPSVGPGDTEAFF; v_gene: TRBV21-1; abundance: few; j_gene: TRBJ1-1
CDR3aa: CASRGEGEKLFF; v_gene: TRBV25-1; abundance: NA; j_gene: TRBJ1-4
CDR3aa: CASSPSGTGLETQYF; v_gene: TRBV4-2; abundance: NA; j_gene: TRBJ2-5
CDR3aa: CASSLSRGQGNSPLHF; v_gene: TRBV5-4; abundance: NA; j_gene: TRBJ1-6
CDR3aa: CASSLGGPSSWYF; v_gene: TRBV5-8; abundance: NA; j_gene: TRBJ2-5
CDR3aa: CASSPKTGEQYF; v_gene: TRBV18; abundance: NA; j_gene: TRBJ2-7
CDR3aa: CASRLDRVNTEAFF; v_gene: TRBV10-2; abundance: NA; j_gene: TRBJ1-1
CDR3aa: CASSFSGQGDLNYGYTF; v_gene: TRBV28; abundance: NA; j_gene: TRBJ1-2
CDR3aa: CASSLWGQEAQYF; v_gene: TRBV27; abundance: NA; j_gene: TRBJ2-5
CDR3aa: CASSIQGTLNTEAFF; v_gene: TRBV19; abundance: NA; j_gene: TRBJ1-1
CDR3aa: CASSPGVNYGYTF; v_gene: TRBV5-4; abundance: NA; j_gene: TRBJ1-2
CDR3aa: CSATTVGGYTF; v_gene: TRBV20-1; abundance: NA; j_gene: TRBJ1-2
CDR3aa: CASSGRGQPQGEQYF; v_gene: TRBV9; abundance: NA; j_gene: TRBJ2-7
CDR3aa: CASSPQYRGFRSGANVLTF; v_gene: TRBV27; abundance: NA; j_gene: TRBJ2-6
CDR3aa: CAWSGGGGNTIYF; v_gene: TRBV30; abundance: few; j_gene: TRBJ1-3
CDR3aa: CASSRTSGGANEQFF; v_gene: TRBV7-3; abundance: NA; j_gene: TRBJ2-1
CDR3aa: CAWSETGGWMDTQYF; v_gene: TRBV30; abundance: few; j_gene: TRBJ2-3